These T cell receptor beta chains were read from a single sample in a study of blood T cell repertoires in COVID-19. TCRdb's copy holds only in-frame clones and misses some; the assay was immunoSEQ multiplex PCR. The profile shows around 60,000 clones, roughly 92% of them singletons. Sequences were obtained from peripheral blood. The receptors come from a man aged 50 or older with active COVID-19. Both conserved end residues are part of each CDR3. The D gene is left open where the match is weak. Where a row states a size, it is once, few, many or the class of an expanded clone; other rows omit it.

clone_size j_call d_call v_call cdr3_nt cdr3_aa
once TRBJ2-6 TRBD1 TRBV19 TGTGCCAGTAGTAAAGACAGGGCTGGGGCCAACGTCCTGACTTTC CASSKDRAGANVLTF
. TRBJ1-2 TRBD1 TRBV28 TGTGCCAGCAGCCGGGGATTTAAGGGGACAGATCCCTTCTATGGCTACACCTTC CASSRGFKGTDPFYGYTF
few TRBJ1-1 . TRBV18 TGTGCCAGCTCACCGTCAACAGTGAACACTGAAGCTTTCTTT CASSPSTVNTEAFF
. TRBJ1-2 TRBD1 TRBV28 TGTGCCAGCAGATCAGGACAGGGGGCCTATGGCTACACCTTC CASRSGQGAYGYTF
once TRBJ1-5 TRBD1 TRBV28 TGTGCCAGCAGTTTTCTATCGAGGTGGGACAGGGGGACCAATCAGCCCCAGCATTTT CASSFLSRWDRGTNQPQHF
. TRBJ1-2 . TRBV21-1 TGTGCCAGCAGCAAACCAGAGGAACAGGGTTTCTATGGCTACACCTTC CASSKPEEQGFYGYTF
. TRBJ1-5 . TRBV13 TGTGCCAGCAGCTTAGGGGGCATGCCTCAGCCCCAGCATTTT CASSLGGMPQPQHF
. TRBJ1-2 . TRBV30 TGTGCCTGGAGTATCGGACAGAAGGGCACTGGCTACACCTTC CAWSIGQKGTGYTF
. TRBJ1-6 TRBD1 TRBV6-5 TGTGCCAGCAGATGGACAGGGGGAGATAATTCACCCCTCCACTTT CASRWTGGDNSPLHF
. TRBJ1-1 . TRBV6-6 TGTGCCAGCATACACCGGGACACTGAAGCTTTCTTT CASIHRDTEAFF
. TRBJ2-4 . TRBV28 TGTGCCAGCAGTTTTGGGGGCCTAGCCAAAAACATTCAGTACTTC CASSFGGLAKNIQYF
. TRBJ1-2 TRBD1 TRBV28 TGTGCCAGCAGTCCACAGACAGGGTTCTTCTATGGCTACACCTTC CASSPQTGFFYGYTF
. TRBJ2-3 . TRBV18 TGTGCCAGCTCACCCCGTCCCGGGACTAGCACAGATACGCAGTATTTT CASSPRPGTSTDTQYF
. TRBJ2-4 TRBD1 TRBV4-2 TGTGCCAGCGGACAGGGACACATTCAGTACTTC CASGQGHIQYF
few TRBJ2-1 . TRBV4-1 TGCGCCAGCAGCCAAGGTGGTGCGGGCGGCCCCTACAATGAGCAGTTCTTC CASSQGGAGGPYNEQFF
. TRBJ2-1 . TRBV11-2 TGTGCCAGCAGGGGAGACTGGGGCAATGAGCAGTTCTTC CASRGDWGNEQFF
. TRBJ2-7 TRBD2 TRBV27 TGTGCCAGCAGAATGGGGGGACTATCATACGGGGAGCAGTACTTC CASRMGGLSYGEQYF
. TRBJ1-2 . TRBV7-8 TGTGCCAGCAGCTTATCAGTGGGGGGTAACTATGGCTACACCTTC CASSLSVGGNYGYTF
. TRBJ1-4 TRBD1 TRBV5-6 TGTGCCAGCAGCCTTTTGACAGGGGTAACGATTAATGAAAAACTGTTTTTT CASSLLTGVTINEKLFF
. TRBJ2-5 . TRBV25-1 TGTGCCAGCAGTCCCACCGAGGGAGGAGAGACCCAGTACTTC CASSPTEGGETQYF
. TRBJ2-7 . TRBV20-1 TGCAGTGCTAGCGGGAGTGGCGAGCAGTACTTC CSASGSGEQYF
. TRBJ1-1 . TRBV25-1 TGTGCCAGCAGTCTGCGGTCAGGGCTCTCCACTGAAGCTTTCTTT CASSLRSGLSTEAFF
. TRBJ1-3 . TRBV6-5 TGTGCCAGCCACCGGGAAGTAGCTGGAAACACCATATATTTT CASHREVAGNTIYF
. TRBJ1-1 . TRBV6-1 TGTGCCAGCAGTGAAGCAGGGGGGGATGAAGCTTTCTTT CASSEAGGDEAFF
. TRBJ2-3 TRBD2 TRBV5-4 TGTGCCAGCAGCCAGCCTGTAGCGGGAACCACAGATACGCAGTATTTT CASSQPVAGTTDTQYF
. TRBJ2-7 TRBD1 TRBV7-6 TGTGCCAGCAGCTGGACAGGGGGCAGTGGCTACGAGCAGTACTTC CASSWTGGSGYEQYF
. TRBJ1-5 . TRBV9 TGTGCCAGCCTTGGAGGGTCCCTCAATCAGCCCCAGCATTTT CASLGGSLNQPQHF
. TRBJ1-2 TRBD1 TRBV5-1 TGCGCCAGCAGCGCGGGACAGGGGTTCGATGGCTACACCTTC CASSAGQGFDGYTF
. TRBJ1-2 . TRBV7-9 TGTGCCAGCAGCTTAGCAGGGAGTCGCTATGGCTACACCTTC CASSLAGSRYGYTF
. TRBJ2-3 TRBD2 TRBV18 TGTGCCAGCTCACCGATCCAAGCGGGAGGGGGCGATACGCAGTATTTT CASSPIQAGGGDTQYF
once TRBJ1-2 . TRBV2 TGTGCCAGCAGGGACAATTCCTATGGCTACACCTTC CASRDNSYGYTF
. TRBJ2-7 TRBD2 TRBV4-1 TGCGCCAGCAGCCAAGGACTAGCGGGACCCTACGAGCAGTACTTC CASSQGLAGPYEQYF
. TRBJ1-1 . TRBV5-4 TGTGCCAGCAGCTTGGATAAGTACAGGGTGAACACTGAAGCTTTCTTT CASSLDKYRVNTEAFF
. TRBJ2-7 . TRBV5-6 TGTGCCAGCAGCCTGGGTCCACAGCTGGACTTC CASSLGPQLDF
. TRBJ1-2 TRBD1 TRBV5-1 TGCGCCAGCAGCTTGTGGGGGACAGCTAACTATGGCTACACCTTC CASSLWGTANYGYTF
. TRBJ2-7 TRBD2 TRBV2 TGTGCCAGCAAAGGGACTAGGAGACCGCTCGAGCAGTACTTC CASKGTRRPLEQYF
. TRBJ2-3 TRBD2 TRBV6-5 TGTGCCAGCAGCCAAGGACTAGCGGGAGTAGATACGCAGTATTTT CASSQGLAGVDTQYF